Presented here are 23 T cell receptor beta chains from one specimen sequenced in a study of OX40 agonist ivuxolimab in advanced cancers. Using immunoSEQ multiplex PCR, the repertoire was profiled, and TCRdb retains in-frame clones only, with some absent. The profile shows 77,000 or so clones, 85% to 95% of them singletons. The specimen was CD4+ or CD8+ T cells sorted from blood, collected in a trial of the OX40 agonist ivuxolimab. Receptors originate from an adult with an advanced solid tumor such as melanoma, head and neck, liver or kidney cancer.

Remarks on this clone: Mismatch with germline at one junction end may stem from a read error. The rearrangement links TRBV5-1 to TRBJ2-7; tentatively, D is TRBD2 (6 bases). Germline assignment: CDR1 SGHRS and CDR2 YFSETQ. The CDR3 consists of 15 residues. CDR3 protein: CVSGPGVPPSEEQYF. DNA of the CDR3: TGCGTCAGCGGACCGGGAGTTCCCCCAAGCGAGGAGCAGTACTTC.

This clone was seen only once. The chain recombines TRBV9 with TRBJ2-5; D not certain. The germline CDR1 and CDR2 sequences are SGDLS and YYNGEE. The length of the CDR3 is 12 residues. Trimming pared 3 bases from V and 5 bases from J, leaving 8 bases between. The CDR3 sequence is CASSGGLETQYF. CDR3 nucleotide sequence: TGTGCCAGCAGCGGTGGTTTGGAGACCCAGTACTTC.

The gene calls are TRBV6-5 and TRBJ1-3; D unclear. The V and J ends lost 6 bases and 0 bases respectively, with 12 bases between them. The CDR3 length is 15 residues. In germline, CDR1 is MNHEY, CDR2 SVGAGI. CDR3 coding DNA: TGTGCCAGCAGCATCGGACCGTCCTCTGGAAACACCATATATTTT. This encodes CASSIGPSSGNTIYF.

The chain uses TRBV27 and TRBJ1-5, with D possibly TRBD1 on 5 matching bases. Germline CDR1 is MNHEY and CDR2 is SMNVEV (reference sequence). The CDR3 spans 15 residues. Trimming stripped 8 bases from V and 3 bases from J, with 17 bases between. The CDR3 DNA reads TGTGCCAGCGGGGCATCGACAGCCCCCAATCAGCCCCAGCATTTT. Translating it yields CASGASTAPNQPQHF.

The chain uses TRBV2 and TRBJ2-7, with D possibly matching TRBD2 (6 bases). V lost 7 bases to trimming and J lost 4 bases, with 17 bases between them. Germline-derived CDR1 and CDR2 are SNHLY and FYNNEI. The CDR3 covers 14 residues. CDR3 sequence (DNA): TGTGCCAGCACTCTGGGACTGCGGATTTACGAGCAGTACTTC. Translating it yields CASTLGLRIYEQYF. Drawing the rest from reference TRBV2 and TRBJ2-7, the complete variable domain is EPEVTQTPSHQVTQMGQEVILRCVPISNHLYFYWYRQILGQKVEFLVSFYNNEISEKSEIFDDQFSVERPDGSNFTLKIRSTKLEDSAMYFCASTLGLRIYEQYFGPGTRLTVT.

The J gene is TRBJ1-5, the V gene TRBV18, with D unresolved. CDR3 size: 13 residues. With 5 bases removed from V and 5 bases from J, the gap between germline ends came to 10 bases. Germline V CDR1 and CDR2: KGHSH, LQKENI. The CDR3 loop reads CASSYQRDQPQHF. CDR3 nucleotides: TGTGCCAGCTCATACCAAAGAGATCAGCCCCAGCATTTT.

The chain links TRBV6-1 to TRBJ1-2, with D tentatively TRBD1 (5 bases). Germline V gives CDR1 MNHNS, CDR2 SASEGT. The CDR3 extends over 13 amino acids. Trimming shortened V by 3 bases and J by 8 bases, and 13 bases separated the two germline ends. In DNA, the CDR3 is TGTGCCAGCAGTGATCCAGGGCAGATCGGCTACACCTTC. It is translated as CASSDPGQIGYTF.

CDR3 residues: CASRRVGSSYEQYF. In DNA, the CDR3 is TGTGCCAGCAGAAGGGTGGGAAGCTCCTACGAGCAGTACTTC. The chain uses TRBV6-5 and TRBJ2-7; D is unclear. The CDR3 is made up of 14 amino acids. Per germline, CDR1 MNHEY and CDR2 SVGAGI. Trimming pared 6 bases from V and 0 bases from J, leaving 12 bases between.

The V gene is TRBV9, the J gene TRBJ1-1; a weak D match, TRBD1 (5 bases). CDR1 is SGDLS and CDR2 is YYNGEE in the germline V gene. The CDR3 sequence is 13 residues long. Trimming removed 2 bases from V and 5 bases from J, with 10 bases in between. CDR3 loop: CASSVQGFTEAFF. The CDR3 DNA reads TGTGCCAGCAGCGTCCAGGGTTTTACTGAAGCTTTCTTT.

This clone was seen a single time. V usage is TRBV7-2 and J usage is TRBJ2-1; D gene uncertain. Between the trimmed V and J ends, which lost 2 bases and 11 bases, there was a span of 13 bases. Per germline, CDR1 SGHTA and CDR2 FQGNSA. The CDR3 is 13 amino acids. The CDR3 spells CASSLTPLGQQFF. CDR3 nucleotide sequence: TGTGCCAGCAGCTTAACCCCCCTCGGCCAGCAGTTCTTC. Full variable domain (remainder filled in from reference TRBV7-2 and TRBJ2-1): GAGVSQSPSNKVTEKGKDVELRCDPISGHTALYWYRQSLGQGLEFLIYFQGNSAPDKSGLPSDRFSAERTGGSVSTLTIQRTQQEDSAVYLCASSLTPLGQQFFGPGTRLTVL.

The V and J genes are TRBV5-1 and TRBJ1-2, with 9 bases fitting TRBD1. From germline, CDR1 is SGHRS and CDR2 YFSETQ. After removal of 0 bases from V and 5 bases from J, the junction contained 2 bases not matched to a gene. The CDR3 covers 14 residues. CDR3 DNA: TGCGCCAGCAGCTTGGGGGACAGGGAATATGGCTACACCTTC. Protein: CASSLGDREYGYTF.

V usage is TRBV7-6 and J usage is TRBJ2-3, with unresolved D. CDR1 is SGHVS, CDR2 FNYEAQ, per germline. The CDR3 sequence is 16 residues long. Trimming stripped 2 bases from V and 2 bases from J, with 14 bases between. CDR3 loop: CASSLSSQIFTDTQYF. CDR3 DNA sequence: TGTGCCAGCAGCTTAAGTAGTCAGATTTTCACAGATACGCAGTATTTT.

The V gene is TRBV14, the J gene TRBJ1-1, with 8 positions matching TRBD1. Germline CDR1 SGHDN, CDR2 FVKESK. The CDR3 totals 15 residues. After removal of 5 bases from V and 4 bases from J, the junction contained 9 bases not matched to a gene. The CDR3 DNA is TGTGCCAGCAGCAACCGGGACAGGATTGCCACTGAAGCTTTCTTT. It encodes CASSNRDRIATEAFF.

The chain has TRBV5-8 and TRBJ1-6; TRBD1 agrees at 7 bases. Germline V gene sequence: CDR1 SGHTS, CDR2 YDEGEE. The V gene end was trimmed by 5 bases and the J gene end by 1 base; junction bases not matched to a gene: 3. The CDR3 contains 15 residues. CDR3 protein: CASSDRVSYNSPLHF. In DNA, the CDR3 is TGTGCCAGCAGTGACAGGGTGTCCTATAATTCACCCCTCCACTTT.

For this clone: Other DNA sequences in this sample translate to the same CDR3. The chain combines TRBV19 with TRBJ2-7; 8 bases line up with TRBD2. CDR3 length: 14 amino acids. V gave up 1 base and J gave up 4 bases; unmatched junction bases: 3. Looked up from germline, CDR1 is LNHDA and CDR2 is SQIVND (reference sequence). CDR3: CASSIGGRNYEQYF. In nucleotides, the CDR3 is TGTGCCAGTAGTATAGGCGGGAGGAATTACGAGCAGTACTTC.

The V and J genes are TRBV2 and TRBJ1-6; D is perhaps TRBD1 (5 bases). This CDR3 has 15 residues. The germline V gene encodes CDR1 SNHLY and CDR2 FYNNEI. The V end was cut by 7 bases, the J end by 2 bases, with 12 bases between. CDR3 sequence: CASTDGGPYNSPLHF. The CDR3 DNA follows: TGTGCCAGCACCGACGGGGGACCCTATAATTCACCCCTCCACTTT.

V gene TRBV10-2 combines with J gene TRBJ2-1; 8 nucleotides agree with TRBD2. The germline V gene encodes CDR1 WSHSY and CDR2 SAAADI. This CDR3 contains 13 residues. The trim removed 2 bases at V and 14 bases at J, leaving 8 bases unmatched. CDR3 nucleotides: TGCGCCAGCAGTGAGATAGGTAGCGGGGTGAAGTTCTTC. It yields the protein CASSEIGSGVKFF.

This chain connects TRBV6-5 to TRBJ1-6, with D maybe TRBD1 (5 bases). This CDR3 has 13 amino acids. The germline V gene has CDR1 MNHEY and CDR2 SVGAGI. V lost 7 bases, J lost 9 bases, and 13 bases lay in between. CDR3 sequence reads: CASTGTGTSPLHF. DNA for the CDR3: TGTGCCAGCACAGGTACAGGAACTTCACCCCTCCACTTT.

The chain combines TRBV19 with TRBJ2-4; no definite D call. The V gene lost 4 bases and the J gene lost 1 base, with 11 bases spanning the gap. In germline, CDR1 is LNHDA, CDR2 SQIVND (reference sequence). This CDR3 region has 15 residues. The CDR3 nucleotides are TGTGCCAGTAGTAGAGACACCAATGCCAAAAACATTCAGTACTTC. This codes for CASSRDTNAKNIQYF.

The chain recombines TRBV2 with TRBJ1-6, with TRBD1 identical over 7 bases. CDR3 length equals 14 residues. The germline V gene encodes CDR1 SNHLY and CDR2 FYNNEI. The J segment lost 7 bases and the V segment lost 7 bases, leaving 7 bases of the junction unmatched. The CDR3 DNA reads as TGTGCCAGCAACCAGGGGGTACAGAATTCACCCCTCCACTTT. The encoded protein is CASNQGVQNSPLHF. The whole variable domain, remainder taken from reference TRBV2 and TRBJ1-6, is EPEVTQTPSHQVTQMGQEVILRCVPISNHLYFYWYRQILGQKVEFLVSFYNNEISEKSEIFDDQFSVERPDGSNFTLKIRSTKLEDSAMYFCASNQGVQNSPLHFGNGTRLTVT.

The rearrangement links TRBV19 to TRBJ1-1; D perhaps matches TRBD1 (6 bases). From germline, CDR1 is LNHDA and CDR2 SQIVND (reference sequence). The V end was cut by 8 bases, the J end by 6 bases, with 16 bases between. This CDR3 contains 13 residues. The CDR3 spells CASQRTEAPEAFF. The CDR3 bases are TGTGCCAGTCAGAGGACAGAAGCCCCTGAAGCTTTCTTT.

The rearrangement links TRBV7-9 to TRBJ2-7; 7 bases align to TRBD1. CDR3 length: 14 amino acids. Germline CDR1 SEHNR, CDR2 FQNEAQ (reference sequence). V trimming: 5 bases; J trimming: 2 bases; junction bases outside the gene matches: 6. The CDR3 loop reads CASSRYTGAYEQYF. CDR3 bases: TGTGCCAGCAGCCGGTACACAGGGGCCTACGAGCAGTACTTC. The whole variable domain, filled in from reference TRBV7-9 and TRBJ2-7, reads DTGVSQNPRHKITKRGQNVTFRCDPISEHNRLYWYRQTLGQGPEFLTYFQNEAQLEKSRLLSDRFSAERPKGSFSTLEIQRTEQGDSAMYLCASSRYTGAYEQYFGPGTRLTVT.

This clone was detected only once. The genes are TRBV14 and TRBJ2-6; a weak D match, TRBD2 (5 bases). Between the trimmed V and J ends, which lost 0 bases and 0 bases, there was a span of 15 bases. Germline lookup yields CDR1 SGHDN and CDR2 FVKESK. CDR3 length: 19 residues. CDR3 loop: CASSQDNGEITSGANVLTF. The CDR3 bases are TGTGCCAGCAGCCAAGATAACGGGGAGATAACCTCTGGGGCCAACGTCCTGACTTTC. Using reference TRBV14 and TRBJ2-6 for the parts outside the CDR3, the full variable domain is EAGVTQFPSHSVIEKGQTVTLRCDPISGHDNLYWYRRVMGKEIKFLLHFVKESKQDESGMPNNRFLAERTGGTYSTLKVQPAELEDSGVYFCASSQDNGEITSGANVLTFGAGSRLTVL.